These 32 T cell receptor beta chains originate from one sample sequenced in a study of post-analysis software for immune sequencing data. No antigen has been assigned to these receptors. Study-wide findings and caveats: TRBV5-6, TRBV5-1 and TRBV20-1 belonged to a set of roughly 5 TRBV segments that were more frequent in patients than controls.

Each TCR beta cDNA library carried unique molecular identifiers. Via MiXCR, TCRdb re-called the PCR reads, giving one row per CDR3 protein. The sample shows roughly 580,000 distinct CDR3 sequences, roughly 40% of them seen only once. The sample comprised blood. Receptors were obtained from a girl aged 5 to 17 with multiple sclerosis.

The J gene is TRBJ2-3, the V gene TRBV5-1, with D maybe TRBD2 (5 bases). This CDR3 is 16 amino acids long. Trimming pared 4 bases from V and 1 base from J, leaving 16 bases between. CDR1 SGHRS and CDR2 YFSETQ come from the germline V gene. The CDR3 DNA follows: TGCGCCAGCAGCCTGGACCCTCTGCGGGGCACAGATACGCAGTATTTT. Its translation: CASSLDPLRGTDTQYF.

This chain uses TRBV5-1 with TRBJ2-7; D might be TRBD2 (6 bases). Trimming removed 2 bases from V and 2 bases from J, with 17 bases in between. CDR3 length: 16 amino acids. Germline loops: CDR1 SGHRS, CDR2 YFSETQ. CDR3 sequence: CASSLRGSHLPYEQYF. In nucleotides, the CDR3 is TGCGCCAGCAGCTTACGGGGGTCTCACTTACCCTACGAGCAGTACTTC.

Only a few counts were recorded for this clonotype. The J gene is TRBJ2-5, the V gene TRBV6-1, with 9 nucleotides matching TRBD2. Germline trimming cut 6 bases from V and 1 base from J; bases unmatched to any gene: 12. Germline V lookup: CDR1 MNHNS, CDR2 SASEGT. The CDR3 totals 17 residues. The CDR3 reads CASRALFAGGRQETQYF. DNA for the CDR3: TGTGCCAGCAGGGCCCTGTTTGCGGGGGGGCGCCAAGAGACCCAGTACTTC.

The chain couples TRBV5-1 to TRBJ1-4; tentative D call: TRBD1 (5 bases). The CDR3 sequence is 14 residues long. V lost 0 bases and J lost 6, with 9 bases in between. The germline V gene has CDR1 SGHRS and CDR2 YFSETQ. Here the CDR3 reads CASSLGGSDEKLFF. CDR3 DNA sequence: TGCGCCAGCAGCTTGGGGGGCAGCGATGAAAAACTGTTTTTT. Full variable domain (missing parts from reference TRBV5-1 and TRBJ1-4): KAGVTQTPRYLIKTRGQQVTLSCSPISGHRSVSWYQQTPGQGLQFLFEYFSETQRNKGNFPGRFSGRQFSNSRSEMNVSTLELGDSALYLCASSLGGSDEKLFFGSGTQLSVL.

The chain's CDR3 is CSALDRRVVGYTF. DNA of the CDR3: TGCAGCGCCCTAGACAGGAGGGTCGTTGGCTACACCTTC. The gene calls are TRBV29-1 and TRBJ1-2, with D perhaps matching TRBD1 (6 bases). CDR3 length: 13 residues. Deletions cut 7 bases from V and 7 bases from J, with 19 bases between. The germline V gene encodes CDR1 SQVTM and CDR2 ANQGSEA.

The gene calls are TRBV12-3 or TRBV12-4 and TRBJ1-1; TRBD1 is a possible D gene (6 bases). This CDR3 spans 15 amino acids. Trimming took off 6 bases at V and 0 bases at J, with 14 bases between the two ends. The CDR3 loop is CASRFMGGLNTEAFF. DNA for the CDR3: TGTGCCAGCAGGTTTATGGGGGGCCTGAACACTGAAGCTTTCTTT.

The gene calls are TRBV4-1 and TRBJ2-3; D possibly corresponds to TRBD1 (6 bases). Germline CDR1 is MGHRA and CDR2 is YSYEKL. Trimming took 2 bases from V and 5 from J, leaving 20 bases between them. The CDR3 consists of 17 residues. The chain's CDR3 is CASSQLSRGGGGDTQYF. CDR3 in DNA: TGCGCCAGCAGCCAATTGAGCCGTGGGGGCGGAGGAGATACGCAGTATTTT.

In this sample, this clonotype turned up many times. The genes are TRBV6-1 and TRBJ2-3, with D perhaps TRBD2 (6 bases). Germline V gene lookup returns CDR1 MNHNS and CDR2 SASEGT. The CDR3 loop spans 16 amino acids. Between the trimmed V and J ends, which lost 3 bases and 0 bases, there was a span of 13 bases. The CDR3 loop reads CASSDPAGSSTDTQYF. The CDR3 DNA reads TGTGCCAGCAGTGACCCAGCGGGCTCTAGCACAGATACGCAGTATTTT.

This sequence joins TRBV25-1 and TRBJ2-1; 9 bases agree with TRBD1. This CDR3 is 15 amino acids long. The germline CDR1 and CDR2 sequences are MGHDK and SYGVNS. With 4 bases clipped from V and 2 bases from J, the junction kept 3 bases outside the gene matches. The CDR3 nucleotides read TGTGCCAGCAGTGTGAGGGACAGGGCCTACAATGAGCAGTTCTTC. It is translated as CASSVRDRAYNEQFF.

V gene TRBV7-2 combines with J gene TRBJ2-7, with 10 bases fitting TRBD1. Germline V gene data show CDR1 as SGHTA and CDR2 as FQGNSA. Losses at the gene ends were 4 bases for V and 3 bases for J; bases not matched to a gene: 6. The CDR3 covers 15 residues. This CDR3 is CASSSWTGGIYEQYF. CDR3 DNA sequence: TGTGCCAGCAGCTCCTGGACAGGGGGGATCTACGAGCAGTACTTC.

This clonotype has ten or more counts. The chain employs TRBV29-1 and TRBJ2-7; D is possibly TRBD1 (6 bases). Germline CDR1 and CDR2: SQVTM and ANQGSEA. V gave up 3 bases and J gave up 7 bases, with 16 bases separating them. This CDR3 comprises 13 residues. Here the CDR3 DNA reads TGCAGCGTTGAGGGGCAGGGGTTCGAGGAGCAGTACTTC. Translated, it gives CSVEGQGFEEQYF.

This clonotype was counted between two and nine times. The chain recombines TRBV20-1 with TRBJ2-5, with 7 nucleotides matching TRBD2. The length of the CDR3 is 14 residues. Germline CDR1 and CDR2: DFQATT and SNEGSKA (reference sequence). Unmatched junction bases numbered 6, after V lost 1 base and J lost 4 bases. CDR3 nucleotide sequence: TGCAGTGCTAGAGTGCGGGAGTACGGAGAGACCCAGTACTTC. The encoded protein is CSARVREYGETQYF.

This clonotype was found a few times. The CDR3 nucleotides are TGTGCCAGCACCCCTAGCGGGGGGCCGGGTGAGCAGTTCTTC. It encodes CASTPSGGPGEQFF. V is TRBV7-3 and J is TRBJ2-1, with 11 bases fitting TRBD2. The length of the CDR3 is 14 residues. The ends lost 7 bases at V and 9 bases at J; junction bases unmatched: 8. CDR1 is SGHTA, CDR2 FQGTGA, per germline. Supplemented by reference TRBV7-3 and TRBJ2-1, the full variable domain reads GAGVSQTPSNKVTEKGKYVELRCDPISGHTALYWYRQSLGQGPEFLIYFQGTGAADDSGLPNDRFFAVRPEGSVSTLKIQRTERGDSAVYLCASTPSGGPGEQFFGPGTRLTVL.

The chain couples TRBV24-1 to TRBJ1-5; 12 nucleotides match TRBD1. From germline, CDR1 is KGHDR and CDR2 SFDVKD. The ends lost 3 bases at V and 1 base at J; junction bases unmatched: 6. The CDR3 consists of 18 residues. For the CDR3, the DNA is TGTGCCACCAGTGATGCCGGGACAGGGGGCGCAAGCAATCAGCCCCAGCATTTT. The encoded protein is CATSDAGTGGASNQPQHF.

Only a few counts were recorded for this clonotype. V usage is TRBV20-1 and J usage is TRBJ2-3; possible D gene TRBD1, 5 bases. The CDR3 is 14 amino acids. The germline gives CDR1 DFQATT, CDR2 SNEGSKA (reference sequence). The V and J ends lost 2 bases and 0 bases respectively, with 9 bases between them. This chain's CDR3 is CSARQGSSTDTQYF. The DNA of the CDR3 is TGCAGTGCTAGACAGGGCTCTAGCACAGATACGCAGTATTTT.

This chain links TRBV5-1 with TRBJ2-1, with D possibly TRBD2 on 5 matching bases. Germline loops: CDR1 SGHRS, CDR2 YFSETQ. Trimming took 4 bases from V and 0 from J, leaving 23 bases between them. This CDR3 comprises 19 residues. The CDR3 loop reads CASSPYQAGPAFSYNEQFF. The CDR3 DNA reads as TGCGCCAGCAGCCCCTACCAGGCGGGTCCTGCATTCTCCTACAATGAGCAGTTCTTC. Full variable domain (outside the CDR3, taken from reference TRBV5-1 and TRBJ2-1): KAGVTQTPRYLIKTRGQQVTLSCSPISGHRSVSWYQQTPGQGLQFLFEYFSETQRNKGNFPGRFSGRQFSNSRSEMNVSTLELGDSALYLCASSPYQAGPAFSYNEQFFGPGTRLTVL.

This clonotype was counted only a few times. V usage is TRBV6-5 and J usage is TRBJ2-1, with 8 bases fitting TRBD2. The CDR3 is 15 residues long. V lost 7 bases, J lost 5 bases, and 10 bases stayed unmatched. CDR1 and CDR2 (germline): MNHEY, SVGAGI. The CDR3 spells CASTEPGGGHNEQFF. The CDR3 DNA reads as TGTGCCAGCACCGAACCCGGGGGGGGACACAATGAGCAGTTCTTC.

The rearrangement joins TRBV7-2 to TRBJ2-5; TRBD2 matches 8 bases. Germline V gene sequence: CDR1 SGHTA, CDR2 FQGNSA. Trimming at V came to 6 bases and at J to 5 bases, leaving 8 bases not matched to a gene. CDR3 length: 14 amino acids. The CDR3 loop is CASSLGTSGETQYF. DNA of the CDR3: TGTGCCAGCAGTTTGGGGACTAGTGGGGAGACCCAGTACTTC.

The CDR3 DNA is TGTGCCAGCAGTGTCGAGATAGCCAAAAACATTCAGTACTTC. Amino acid sequence: CASSVEIAKNIQYF. This chain connects TRBV2 to TRBJ2-4; no clear D gene. CDR3 length: 14 residues. V lost 4 bases and J 0 bases, leaving 7 bases between the germline ends. Germline-derived CDR1 and CDR2 are SNHLY and FYNNEI.

The chain links TRBV20-1 to TRBJ1-2, with a tentative D call TRBD1 (6 bases). The CDR3 has 14 amino acids. The germline V gene encodes CDR1 DFQATT and CDR2 SNEGSKA (reference sequence). This chain's CDR3 is CRGLEQGTNYGYTF. The CDR3 DNA follows: TGCAGGGGATTAGAACAGGGAACGAACTATGGCTACACCTTC.

The J gene is TRBJ2-7, the V gene TRBV20-1; no definite D call. With 2 bases removed from V and 3 bases from J, the gap between germline ends came to 11 bases. CDR1 and CDR2 (germline): DFQATT, SNEGSKA (reference sequence). The CDR3 consists of 13 residues. Here the CDR3 reads CSARSPKDYEQYF. Here the CDR3 DNA reads TGCAGTGCTAGAAGTCCCAAGGACTACGAGCAGTACTTC.

The V and J genes are TRBV5-1 and TRBJ2-7; D remains ambiguous. The CDR3 has 15 amino acids. The germline CDR1 and CDR2 sequences are SGHRS and YFSETQ. V was clipped by 4 bases and J by 4 bases, with 18 bases between them. As DNA, the CDR3 is TGCGCCAGCAGCCCGGATCCGGGTTCTTTGTACGAGCAGTACTTC. Protein product: CASSPDPGSLYEQYF.

The chain combines TRBV20-1 with TRBJ1-2; tentative D call: TRBD1 (5 bases). The CDR3 totals 15 residues. The germline gives CDR1 DFQATT, CDR2 SNEGSKA (reference sequence). Trimming shortened V by 0 bases and J by 6 bases, and 17 bases separated the two germline ends. The CDR3 spells CSARDQGRLAHGYTF. The CDR3 coding sequence is TGCAGTGCTAGAGATCAGGGAAGGCTGGCGCATGGCTACACCTTC.

The V gene is TRBV12-1, the J gene TRBJ2-5. TRBV12-1 is marked as a pseudogene. The CDR3 has 8 amino acids. CDR3 bases: TGTGCCAGCGGGTCCCAGTACTTC. Amino acid sequence: CASGSQYF.

The gene calls are TRBV29-1 and TRBJ1-4; 7 bases line up with TRBD1. Per the germline V gene, CDR1 is SQVTM and CDR2 is ANQGSEA. The CDR3 has 13 residues. After removal of 3 bases from V and 8 bases from J, the junction contained 6 bases not matched to a gene. The CDR3 DNA reads TGCAGCGTTGACCCACAGGGGAACGAAAAACTGTTTTTT. This gives the protein CSVDPQGNEKLFF.

There are a few counts of this clonotype. At one of its ends the junction is not consistent with the germline gene, which may arise from a read error. The CDR3 DNA sequence: TGCGCCAGCAGCTTGGAACTAGCGGGCGGCAATGGGCAGTTCTTC. Translation gives CASSLELAGGNGQFF. The V gene is TRBV5-1, the J gene TRBJ2-1; 9 bases line up with TRBD2. Germline values: CDR1 SGHRS, CDR2 YFSETQ. This CDR3 is 15 amino acids long.

This clonotype was picked up a small number of times. The chain joins TRBV6-5 to TRBJ1-2, with TRBD1 as a possible D gene (5 bases). This CDR3 spans 14 amino acids. Germline assignment: CDR1 MNHEY and CDR2 SVGAGI. V lost 0 bases and J lost 8, with 13 bases in between. The CDR3 loop reads CASSYSDLRGGYTF. CDR3 in DNA: TGTGCCAGCAGTTACTCGGATCTAAGGGGAGGCTACACCTTC.

The rearrangement uses TRBV3-1 and TRBJ1-2; D not resolved. Trimming took off 3 bases at V and 8 bases at J, with 7 bases between the two ends. The V gene's germline CDR1 is LGHDT and CDR2 YNNKEL (reference sequence). The CDR3 runs 11 residues. CDR3 region: CASSHDGGYTF. CDR3 sequence (DNA): TGTGCCAGCAGCCATGACGGCGGCTACACCTTC. Supplemented by reference TRBV3-1 and TRBJ1-2, the full variable domain reads DTAVSQTPKYLVTQMGNDKSIKCEQNLGHDTMYWYKQDSKKFLKIMFSYNNKELIINETVPNRFSPKSPDKAHLNLHINSLELGDSAVYFCASSHDGGYTFGSGTRLTVV.

This clonotype showed up just a few times. The chain is built from TRBV11-1 and TRBJ2-7; TRBD2 is a possible D gene (5 bases). V was shortened by 5 bases and J by 0 bases, with 20 bases between the two germline ends. Germline-derived CDR1 and CDR2 are SGHAT and FQDESV (reference sequence). There are 17 residues in the CDR3. In DNA, the CDR3 is TGTGCCAGCAGCCGGGGTATAGGCGCGGAATTCTCCTACGAGCAGTACTTC. Translating gives CASSRGIGAEFSYEQYF.

The chain employs TRBV7-9 and TRBJ2-4; D perhaps matches TRBD2 (5 bases). The DNA end lines up better with TRBJ2-7; the J call may be wrong. This CDR3 is 13 amino acids long. Germline CDR1 and CDR2: SEHNR and FQNEAQ (reference sequence). For the CDR3, the DNA is TGTGCCAGCAGCCGCAAACCTAGCAGCGAGCAGTACTTC. Its translation is CASSRKPSSEQYF.

The chain joins TRBV7-9 to TRBJ2-4; maybe TRBD1 (7 bases). Trimming removed 3 bases from V and 0 bases from J, with 12 bases in between. Germline loops: CDR1 SEHNR, CDR2 FQNEAQ (reference sequence). The CDR3 runs 16 residues. In nucleotides, the CDR3 is TGTGCCAGCAGCTTCCCAGGGGGACTAGCCAAAAACATTCAGTACTTC. Translation gives CASSFPGGLAKNIQYF.

The rearrangement joins TRBV7-9 to TRBJ1-1; tentative D call: TRBD1 (5 bases). Germline loops: CDR1 SEHNR, CDR2 FQNEAQ (reference sequence). There are 17 residues in the CDR3. Trimming removed 5 bases from V and 1 base from J, with 20 bases in between. For the CDR3, the DNA is TGTGCCAGCAGCACGGGGACCATCTTCAAACCGAACACTGAAGCTTTCTTT. It translates to CASSTGTIFKPNTEAFF.